This TCR beta chain was identified during a study of cytomegalovirus exposure and HLA in healthy donors. Trimming cost V 8 bases and J 7 bases, with 15 bases left between them. Germline V CDR1 and CDR2: LNHDA, SQIVND (reference sequence). This CDR3 is 12 amino acids long. A remark on this clone: Its antigen is undetermined.

Study results and limitations: Under in vitro conditions, a few CMV-associated chains were confirmed as specific for CMV antigens.

Assay used: immunoSEQ multiplex PCR; TCRdb lists only in-frame clones, some missing. The sample holds about 190,000 clones, 80% to 85% seen once. The sequence was obtained from a woman under 30 in good health and CMV-seropositive. The chain is built from TRBV19 and TRBJ2-7, with TRBD1 as a possible D gene (6 bases). Sequencing was done on a sample of PBMCs. The CDR3: CASSTGFGEQYF. The DNA of the CDR3 is TGTGCCAGTTCGACAGGATTTGGGGAGCAGTACTTC. Full variable domain (remainder filled in from reference TRBV19 and TRBJ2-7): DGGITQSPKYLFRKEGQNVTLSCEQNLNHDAMYWYRQDPGQGLRLIYYSQIVNDFQKGDIAEGYSVSREKKESFPLTVTSAQKNPTAFYLCASSTGFGEQYFGPGTRLTVT.